These T cell receptor beta chains were read from a single sample in a study of naive and memory T cell subsets. TCRdb re-called the UMI-ligation and nested PCR reads with MiXCR, one entry per CDR3 protein. In the table there are 120,000 or so distinct CDR3 sequences, roughly 36% of which are singletons. The sample taken for sequencing was central memory CD4+ T cells from blood. These receptors originate from a human donor in good health. Both conserved end residues are part of each CDR3. D genes are given only for firm matches. Expanded clones are given a class, and other clones once, few, many or no size at all.

TGTGCCAGCAGCCTGGTCGGGAATAGGGGGAATCAGCCCCAGCATTTT | CASSLVGNRGNQPQHF | TRBV7-2 | - | many | TRBJ1-5
TGTGCCAGCAGCAAAGCAAAGGACACCATATATTTT | CASSKAKDTIYF | TRBV21-1 | - | - | TRBJ1-3
TGCAGTGCTAGAGATGGACAGGGGGGAATGACCGGGGAGCTGTTTTTT | CSARDGQGGMTGELFF | TRBV20-1 | TRBD1 | - | TRBJ2-2
TGTGCCAGCTCACCACCCTGGGGCGTTGACAGCGCTGTTGAGCAGTTCTTC | CASSPPWGVDSAVEQFF | TRBV18 | - | - | TRBJ2-1
TGTGCCGTAGCATCCGGGACTAGCGGGGTCTCTTCCAAAAACATTCAGTACTTC | CAVASGTSGVSSKNIQYF | TRBV24-1 | TRBD2 | - | TRBJ2-4
TGTGCCAGCAGCTTAAGTCAGGGAGTCACAGATACGCAGTATTTT | CASSLSQGVTDTQYF | TRBV7-9 | - | - | TRBJ2-3
TGTGCCAGCAGCTTAGCTACCTCTCCAGGGGGAACTCCTTACGAGCAGTACTTC | CASSLATSPGGTPYEQYF | TRBV7-6 | TRBD1 | - | TRBJ2-7
TGTGCCAGCCTAAGACAGCCAGATAGCAATCAGCCCCAGCATTTT | CASLRQPDSNQPQHF | TRBV3-1 | - | - | TRBJ1-5
TGCGCCAGCAGCCCGGAGAGGGTGAAAACTGAAGCTTTCTTT | CASSPERVKTEAFF | TRBV5-1 | - | few | TRBJ1-1
TGTGCCAGCAGCGTAAGACAGGGGAGCACTGAAGCTTTCTTT | CASSVRQGSTEAFF | TRBV9 | TRBD1 | few | TRBJ1-1
TGTGCCAGCAGCTTGGGCCGGCGAGGGACCGGGGAGCTGTTTTTT | CASSLGRRGTGELFF | TRBV5-6 | - | few | TRBJ2-2
TGTGCCAGCAGCCCAACCTGGACAGGGGGCGGAAAGACCCAGTACTTC | CASSPTWTGGGKTQYF | TRBV7-9 | TRBD1 | many | TRBJ2-5
TGCGCCAGCGCGTCTAGCGGGATTACCGGGGAGCTGTTTTTT | CASASSGITGELFF | TRBV5-1 | TRBD2 | many | TRBJ2-2
TGCAGTGCTATCGACAGGGTGAAATTCTACGAGCAGTACTTC | CSAIDRVKFYEQYF | TRBV20-1 | TRBD1 | few | TRBJ2-7
TGTGCCAGCAGCTCCGCCACAGATACGCAGTATTTT | CASSSATDTQYF | TRBV7-8 | - | few | TRBJ2-3
TGCGCCAGCAGCTTGGAAGGGACAGGGGGTTACTCTGGCTACACCTTC | CASSLEGTGGYSGYTF | TRBV5-1 | TRBD1 | - | TRBJ1-2
TGTGCCAGCACCCGAATCGATTCGGGGTTTAACTATGGCTACACCTTC | CASTRIDSGFNYGYTF | TRBV19 | - | few | TRBJ1-2
TGTGCCAGCAGCCAAGATATTTCACAGGGGTACACTGAAGCTTTCTTT | CASSQDISQGYTEAFF | TRBV3-1 | TRBD1 | - | TRBJ1-1
TGTGCCAGCAGCTTCAGGGGGGGTCAGCCCCAGCATTTT | CASSFRGGQPQHF | TRBV7-2 | TRBD1 | - | TRBJ1-5
TGTGCCAGCAGCCCCAGTAGCCGCGGGAACACCGGGGAGCTGTTTTTT | CASSPSSRGNTGELFF | TRBV7-8 | - | few | TRBJ2-2
TGTGCCAGCAGCTCACTACAGGGCTCCTCCTACGAGCAGTACTTC | CASSSLQGSSYEQYF | TRBV3-1 | - | - | TRBJ2-7
TGCAGTTATCGTAGAAGCTCCTACAATGAGCAGTTCTTC | CSYRRSSYNEQFF | TRBV29-1 | - | many | TRBJ2-1
TGTGCCAGCAGTTCTCGGACAGAGACTAAAGAGACCCAGTACTTC | CASSSRTETKETQYF | TRBV28 | - | few | TRBJ2-5
TGCAGCCTCTTGGGGGATCATATATTAGCGGCTTCGCCAGATACGCAGTATTTT | CSLLGDHILAASPDTQYF | TRBV20-1 | - | - | TRBJ2-3
TGTGCCAGCGCTACTAGCGGGAGGGCTACAGATACGCAGTATTTT | CASATSGRATDTQYF | TRBV3-1 | TRBD2 | few | TRBJ2-3
TGTGCCAGCAGCTTTGGAAGCGGGAGAGGTGGGCAGTTCTTC | CASSFGSGRGGQFF | TRBV7-2 | TRBD2 | few | TRBJ2-1
TGTGCCAGCAGTCCGACTAGCGCGGGTATCTCCTTC | CASSPTSAGISF | TRBV6-2/TRBV6-3 | TRBD2 | - | TRBJ2-7
TGTGCCACCAGTAGGGTTTGGGAGGATGAGCAGTTCTTC | CATSRVWEDEQFF | TRBV24-1 | - | - | TRBJ2-1
TGTGCCAGCAGCACGCGGACTAGTAGATACAATGAGCAGTTCTTC | CASSTRTSRYNEQFF | TRBV11-2 | TRBD2 | once | TRBJ2-1
TGTGCCTGGAGTTATTCTGGTGAGCAGTTCTTC | CAWSYSGEQFF | TRBV30 | - | few | TRBJ2-1
TGTGCCACCAGCGGGGTCTACGAGCAGTACTTC | CATSGVYEQYF | TRBV28 | TRBD2 | few | TRBJ2-7
TGTGCCAGCAGAAGGACTAGCGGGATTCCCTCTGGGGCCAACGTCCTGACTTTC | CASRRTSGIPSGANVLTF | TRBV6-1 | TRBD2 | few | TRBJ2-6
TGCAGTGCTAGAAAAAACACCTACGAGCAGTACTTC | CSARKNTYEQYF | TRBV20-1 | - | - | TRBJ2-7
TGTGCCAGCAGCACGATAAGCGGTGAAGCTTTCTTT | CASSTISGEAFF | TRBV5-4 | - | - | TRBJ1-1
TGTGCCAGCAGTTTAGGGTACCGTGACTTGGGCTACACCTTC | CASSLGYRDLGYTF | TRBV28 | - | few | TRBJ1-2
TGTGCCAGCAGCGTAGGAGTGGGGGGCCCGAACACTGAAGCTTTCTTT | CASSVGVGGPNTEAFF | TRBV9 | - | - | TRBJ1-1
TGTGCCAGCAGTTTACCTGCCGCCCTGGGACGTACTGAAGCTTTCTTT | CASSLPAALGRTEAFF | TRBV28 | - | few | TRBJ1-1
TGTGCCAGCAGTCCCAGAGGGAGCGGCACAGATACGCAGTATTTT | CASSPRGSGTDTQYF | TRBV28 | - | many | TRBJ2-3
TGTGCCAGCAGCGAATACTCCGCCCGCTACGAGCAGTACTTC | CASSEYSARYEQYF | TRBV7-2 | - | - | TRBJ2-7
TGTGCCAGCAGCTTGGGCCAGGCCGTTTTCTCTGGGGCCAACGTCCTGACTTTC | CASSLGQAVFSGANVLTF | TRBV5-6 | - | - | TRBJ2-6
TGTGCCAGCAGTTTGAGACAGGCGGGGGAAAAACTGTTTTTT | CASSLRQAGEKLFF | TRBV2 | - | few | TRBJ1-4
TGTGCCAGCACCCAGGGTGAACACGAGCAGTACTTC | CASTQGEHEQYF | TRBV2 | - | - | TRBJ2-7
TGTGCCATCAGTGATTACAGGGACCCAGGAGAGCAGTACTTC | CAISDYRDPGEQYF | TRBV10-3 | - | few | TRBJ2-7
TGCAGTGCCAGAAGAGAGGGGAAAAACATTCAGTACTTC | CSARREGKNIQYF | TRBV20-1 | - | few | TRBJ2-4
TGTGCCACCAGTGAGACCGGGCAAGCGGGAGATCGGCATGAGCAGTTCTTC | CATSETGQAGDRHEQFF | TRBV24-1 | TRBD2 | many | TRBJ2-1
TGTGCCAGCAGTTCGCCCGGGACGGGCAAAAACTATGGCTACACCTTC | CASSSPGTGKNYGYTF | TRBV28 | - | - | TRBJ1-2
TGCAGTGCTACGGGACAGGGGACAAGCTCCTACGAGCAGTACTTC | CSATGQGTSSYEQYF | TRBV20-1 | TRBD1 | - | TRBJ2-7
TGTGCCAGCAGCCCAGGGACTAGCGGAGGCACAGATACGCAGTATTTT | CASSPGTSGGTDTQYF | TRBV7-6 | TRBD2 | few | TRBJ2-3